This record concerns one T cell receptor beta chain sequence. These data originate in a study of T-cell memory formation after mild COVID-19. After removal of 3 bases from V and 2 bases from J, the junction contained 3 bases not matched to a gene. The CDR3 is made up of 14 amino acids. Germline assignment: CDR1 LGHNA and CDR2 YSLEER. TCRdb analysed the 5' RACE reads with MiXCR anew, one entry per CDR3 protein. The data contain under 200,000 distinct CDR3 sequences, approximately 13% of them seen just once; the ten biggest clones take up approximately 3.5%. The V and J genes are TRBV4-3 and TRBJ1-1; TRBD1 aligns across 7 bases. Sequenced input: PBMCs or a T cell subset sorted from them (not recorded which). The TCR sequence derives from a man in his late teens or twenties who had mild COVID-19 (a few samples of this study predate the infection). Cell type and time point are not known. CDR3 in amino acids: CASSHDRDNTEAFF. DNA of the CDR3: TGCGCCAGCAGCCATGACAGGGATAACACTGAAGCTTTCTTT.